This is a list of T cell receptor beta chains from one sample in a study of graft-versus-host responses after intestinal transplantation. The method was immunoSEQ multiplex PCR; TCRdb's version includes in-frame clones alone and lacks a portion of them. Of around 26,000 clones in the sample, around 94% are singletons; the top ten hold 0.4% to 0.55%. Here the sequenced sample was PBMCs, taken 156 days after intestinal transplant. These receptors were collected from a human patient who received an intestinal transplant, so some T cells may come from the graft donor. Both conserved end residues are part of each CDR3. The D gene is left open where the match is weak. Rows may omit the clone size; those that give it use once, few, many or a size class.

TRBD2 | TRBJ2-3 | - | TRBV4-3 | TGCGCCAGCAGCCAAGACCCGGGACTAGTCCCTACTTTTTTT | CASSQDPGLVPTFF
- | TRBJ2-2 | - | TRBV25-1 | TGTGCCAGCAGTGAAGGGAGTTTGATCGGGGAGCTGTTTTTT | CASSEGSLIGELFF
- | TRBJ1-1 | - | TRBV30 | TGTGCCTGGAGGGCCCCCGACAGGATGAACACTGAAGCTTTCTTT | CAWRAPDRMNTEAFF
TRBD1 | TRBJ2-7 | - | TRBV6-6 | TGTGCCAGCAGCAGCTGGACAGGATCCTACGAGCAGTACTTC | CASSSWTGSYEQYF
- | TRBJ2-7 | few | TRBV7-9 | TGTGCCAGCAGCGATGGGACTTCCTACGAGCAGTACTTC | CASSDGTSYEQYF
TRBD2 | TRBJ2-1 | - | TRBV11-2 | TGTGCCAGCAGCTTAGGGCTAGCGGGAGGAATAAATGAGCAGTTCTTC | CASSLGLAGGINEQFF
- | TRBJ1-4 | - | TRBV6-5 | TGTGCCAGCAGTTATACACCCCGGGCTAATGAAAAACTGTTTTTT | CASSYTPRANEKLFF
TRBD2 | TRBJ2-3 | - | TRBV6-4 | TGTGCCAGCAGTGAAAGACTAGCGGGGGATACGCAGTATTTT | CASSERLAGDTQYF
- | TRBJ2-3 | - | TRBV5-4 | TGTGCCAGCACCAAGACAGAGCCTAGCACAGATACGCAGTATTTT | CASTKTEPSTDTQYF
TRBD1 | TRBJ2-3 | - | TRBV7-4 | TGTGCCAGCAGCAAACAGGGGGCCGTGTCAGATACGCAGTATTTT | CASSKQGAVSDTQYF
- | TRBJ1-5 | - | TRBV6-1 | TGTGCCAGCAGGCCGAGGGACTATCAGCCCCAGCATTTT | CASRPRDYQPQHF
- | TRBJ2-7 | - | TRBV19 | TGTGCCAGTAGACCCCAGGGCGGAACCTACGAGCAGTACTTC | CASRPQGGTYEQYF
TRBD1 | TRBJ2-2 | - | TRBV7-9 | TGTGCCAGCAGCCCGACAGGGGGCTTCGGGGAGCTGTTTTTT | CASSPTGGFGELFF
TRBD1 | TRBJ1-2 | - | TRBV29-1 | TGCAGCGTCTGGCAAGGGACAGAGTATGGCTACACCTTC | CSVWQGTEYGYTF
- | TRBJ2-5 | - | TRBV12-5 | TGTGCTAGTGGTTTTGGCCCCACGCCGGGGAACCAAGAGACCCAGTACTTC | CASGFGPTPGNQETQYF
- | TRBJ2-7 | - | TRBV30 | TGTGCCTGGAGTGAGGGAACAGGGCAGTACTTC | CAWSEGTGQYF
- | TRBJ2-5 | - | TRBV7-6 | TGTGCCAGCAGCTTAACAAACCGGGAGACCCAGTACTTC | CASSLTNRETQYF
- | TRBJ1-2 | - | TRBV28 | TGTGCCAGCACCAAAGGGCCTGGCAGGGCCTATGGCTACACCTTC | CASTKGPGRAYGYTF
- | TRBJ1-2 | - | TRBV30 | TGTGCCTGGTCCCTTCTTACAGGCGGGTCTTCTGGCTACACCTTC | CAWSLLTGGSSGYTF
- | TRBJ2-7 | - | TRBV4-1 | TGCGCCAGCAGCCAGTGGGGGGTCATCTCCTACGAGCAGTACTTC | CASSQWGVISYEQYF
- | TRBJ2-2 | - | TRBV7-2 | TGTGCCAGCAGCTACGGGACAAACACCGGGGAGCTGTTTTTT | CASSYGTNTGELFF
TRBD2 | TRBJ2-3 | - | TRBV2 | TGTGCCAGCGGCGGACTAGCGGGAGGCATAGATACGCAGTATTTT | CASGGLAGGIDTQYF
- | TRBJ2-1 | - | TRBV19 | TGTGCCAGTAGAACCACGGACGGGAATGAGCAGTTCTTC | CASRTTDGNEQFF
TRBD2 | TRBJ2-2 | once | TRBV7-6 | TGTGCCAGCAGCTTAGGTTTGCGGGAGGGCCTGCCCGGGGAGCTGTTTTTT | CASSLGLREGLPGELFF
- | TRBJ1-1 | - | TRBV5-5 | TGTGCCAGCAGCCCCACGTCGGCGAACACTGAAGCTTTCTTT | CASSPTSANTEAFF
TRBD1 | TRBJ2-7 | - | TRBV5-1 | TGCGCCAGCAGCTTGGGGACAGGAATATACGAGCAGTACTTC | CASSLGTGIYEQYF
- | TRBJ2-3 | once | TRBV14 | TGTGCCAGCAGCGACCTCGGCCCCACAGATACGCAGTATTTT | CASSDLGPTDTQYF
- | TRBJ2-3 | - | TRBV6-5 | TGTGCCAGCAGTTTGAACCGTAAAGATACGCAGTATTTT | CASSLNRKDTQYF
TRBD2 | TRBJ2-5 | - | TRBV12-5 | TGTGCTAGTGGTTTGGGGCTAGCGGGAGTAATGCGTGAGACCCAGTACTTC | CASGLGLAGVMRETQYF
- | TRBJ2-1 | once | TRBV2 | TGTGCCAGCCTAGACAGACACTTGAACAATGAGCAGTTCTTC | CASLDRHLNNEQFF
TRBD1 | TRBJ2-3 | - | TRBV18 | TGTGCCAGCACCGGGACAGGGGGAAAAGATACGCAGTATTTT | CASTGTGGKDTQYF
- | TRBJ2-7 | - | TRBV6-1 | TGTGCCAGCAGTGTCCAGCGGAGCTCCTACGAGCAGTACTTC | CASSVQRSSYEQYF
- | TRBJ2-7 | - | TRBV19 | TGTGCCAGTAGTATTACGGCCGGGGGCTTCTACTACGAGCAGTACTTC | CASSITAGGFYYEQYF
- | TRBJ1-1 | - | TRBV2 | TGTGCCAGCAGTGTCGTCCATCTTGCGGACACTGAAGCTTTCTTT | CASSVVHLADTEAFF
- | TRBJ2-1 | - | TRBV30 | TGTGCCTGGAGTCAGGGAGTCTCCTACAATGAGCAGTTCTTC | CAWSQGVSYNEQFF
- | TRBJ2-3 | - | TRBV30 | TGTGCCTGGAGTCTCACTAGCCCAGATACGCAGTATTTT | CAWSLTSPDTQYF
TRBD2 | TRBJ2-5 | - | TRBV5-1 | TGCGCCAGCAGGATAACTAGCGGGAGTACCGCCGGGACCCAGTACTTC | CASRITSGSTAGTQYF
- | TRBJ2-3 | - | TRBV2 | TGTGCCAGCAGCTGGGGAACAGATACGCAGTATTTT | CASSWGTDTQYF
- | TRBJ1-2 | - | TRBV14 | TGTGCCAGCAGCGTATTGGGCCTCTATGGCTACACCTTC | CASSVLGLYGYTF
- | TRBJ2-2 | - | TRBV27 | TGTGCCAGCCACTACCAAGGAGGGCTGGCCGGGGAGCTGTTTTTT | CASHYQGGLAGELFF
TRBD1 | TRBJ1-4 | few | TRBV27 | TGTGCCAGCAGTCTGTGGGACAGGGGTGAAAAACTGTTTTTT | CASSLWDRGEKLFF
- | TRBJ2-7 | - | TRBV4-1 | TGCGCCAGCAGCCAAGAAGTCGCCTCCTCGGTCCCGCCCTACGAGCAGTACTTC | CASSQEVASSVPPYEQYF
- | TRBJ2-1 | - | TRBV27 | TGTGCCAGCAGTCCACTCTTGGAATTGGAGCAGTTCTTC | CASSPLLELEQFF
- | TRBJ2-3 | - | TRBV5-1 | TGCGCCAGCAGCTTGTATTGGGGTGGAGATACGCAGTATTTT | CASSLYWGGDTQYF
- | TRBJ2-7 | - | TRBV7-9 | TGTGCCAGCAGCCCCCCGTGGACAGCTCAGGAGCAGTACTTC | CASSPPWTAQEQYF
TRBD2 | TRBJ2-1 | - | TRBV28 | TGTGCCAGCAGTTTGGGGGGGGACTACTACAATGAGCAGTTCTTC | CASSLGGDYYNEQFF
TRBD1 | TRBJ2-7 | - | TRBV10-3 | TGTGCCATCAGTGAGTCTGGGACAGGGGGCAACGAGCAGTACTTC | CAISESGTGGNEQYF
- | TRBJ2-7 | - | TRBV29-1 | TGCAGCGTTGCAGGGTATGGAGCTAGCTCCTACGAGCAGTACTTC | CSVAGYGASSYEQYF
- | TRBJ2-1 | - | TRBV2 | TGTGCCAGCGGTGACTCGTACAATGAGCAGTTCTTC | CASGDSYNEQFF
- | TRBJ1-1 | - | TRBV6-5 | TGTGCCAGCAGTTACTCGGGCGGCACTGAAGCTTTCTTT | CASSYSGGTEAFF
- | TRBJ2-1 | - | TRBV5-1 | TGCGCCAGCAGCTTGGTTACTGGGGATGAGCAGTTCTTC | CASSLVTGDEQFF
- | TRBJ1-2 | - | TRBV27 | TGTGCCAGCAGTTTATTCGGGGATGGCTACACCTTC | CASSLFGDGYTF
TRBD2 | TRBJ2-1 | - | TRBV7-9 | TGTGCCAGCAGCTTACCCGGGACTAGCGGGAGAGGTGGGCAGTTCTTC | CASSLPGTSGRGGQFF